These 20 T cell receptor beta chains were sequenced from one sample in a study of OX40 agonist ivuxolimab in advanced cancers. The repertoire was sequenced with immunoSEQ multiplex PCR; TCRdb's copy has only in-frame clones and lacks some. Among 95,000 to 150,000 clones, over 85% were seen once, and the ten largest hold more than 0.15%. The specimen was CD4+ or CD8+ T cells sorted from blood, collected in a trial of the OX40 agonist ivuxolimab. The source of these receptors is an adult with an advanced solid tumor such as melanoma, head and neck, liver or kidney cancer.

The gene calls are TRBV7-6 and TRBJ2-3; no firm D call. Germline V CDR1 and CDR2: SGHVS, FNYEAQ. V lost 5 bases to trimming and J lost 1 base, with 10 bases between them. This CDR3 spans 14 amino acids. The CDR3 region is CASSATGRTDTQYF. Written as DNA, the CDR3 is TGTGCCAGCAGCGCCACGGGCCGCACAGATACGCAGTATTTT.

The chain combines TRBV5-6 with TRBJ1-1, with 7 positions matching TRBD1. The CDR3 length is 16 residues. Germline V CDR1 and CDR2: SGHDT, YYEEEE. V lost 4 bases, J lost 2 bases, and 11 bases stayed unmatched. The CDR3 sequence is CASSADRHKFNTEAFF. The CDR3 DNA reads as TGTGCCAGCAGCGCGGACAGGCACAAATTCAACACTGAAGCTTTCTTT.

This rearrangement joins TRBV18 to TRBJ1-2; 9 nucleotides line up with TRBD1. The CDR3 is 15 amino acids. Germline lookup yields CDR1 KGHSH and CDR2 LQKENI. Trimming removed 2 bases from V and 3 bases from J; junction bases left unmatched: 4. CDR3 DNA: TGTGCCAGCTCACCATACAGGGGGCGAGACTATGGCTACACCTTC. It yields the protein CASSPYRGRDYGYTF.

The chain couples TRBV6-1 to TRBJ2-5, with a tentative D call TRBD1 (5 bases). Judging by the DNA end, TRBJ2-7 fits better; the J call may be wrong. Germline V gene data show CDR1 as MNHNS and CDR2 as SASEGT. The CDR3 is 12 amino acids. The CDR3 loop is CASSPGLYEQYF. CDR3 in DNA: TGTGCCAGCAGTCCAGGGCTCTACGAGCAGTACTTC.

The V call is TRBV7-2, the J call TRBJ2-2, with a possible D match to TRBD1 (6 bases). Trimming removed 6 bases at V and 6 bases at J, with 14 bases between. CDR1 SGHTA and CDR2 FQGNSA come from the germline V gene. This CDR3 is built from 14 residues. The CDR3 DNA reads TGTGCCAGCAGGTCCCAGGGGCTCGCCGGGGAGCTGTTTTTT. It translates to CASRSQGLAGELFF.

In DNA form, the CDR3 reads TGCGCCAGCGGGGCAGCGGGGGGTCTCGAGCAGTACTTC. Protein: CASGAAGGLEQYF. The chain is built from TRBV5-1 and TRBJ2-7; 9 bases are a match to TRBD2. This CDR3 contains 13 residues. V gave up 7 bases and J gave up 6 bases; unmatched junction bases: 8. Germline loops: CDR1 SGHRS, CDR2 YFSETQ. The full variable domain, rest sourced from reference TRBV5-1 and TRBJ2-7, is KAGVTQTPRYLIKTRGQQVTLSCSPISGHRSVSWYQQTPGQGLQFLFEYFSETQRNKGNFPGRFSGRQFSNSRSEMNVSTLELGDSALYLCASGAAGGLEQYFGPGTRLTVT.

V gene TRBV7-2 combines with J gene TRBJ1-6, with D possibly being TRBD1 (5 bases). The germline V and J ends were trimmed by 6 bases and 7 bases, with 13 bases remaining between them. Germline V gene data show CDR1 as SGHTA and CDR2 as FQGNSA. The CDR3 consists of 14 residues. The CDR3 reads CASRSGTQNSPLHF. CDR3 in DNA: TGTGCCAGCAGGTCCGGGACCCAGAATTCACCCCTCCACTTT.

This chain joins TRBV7-7 and TRBJ2-5; D may match TRBD1 or TRBD2 (6 bases each). V lost 0 bases to trimming and J lost 3 bases, with 14 bases between them. In germline, CDR1 is SSHAT, CDR2 FNYEAQ (reference sequence). This CDR3 comprises 16 residues. The DNA for the CDR3 is TGTGCCAGCAGCTTAGCGGCGGGACACGGAGAAGAGACCCAGTACTTC. Protein sequence: CASSLAAGHGEETQYF. Supplemented by reference TRBV7-7 and TRBJ2-5, the full variable domain reads GAGVSQSPRYKVTKRGQDVTLRCDPISSHATLYWYQQALGQGPEFLTYFNYEAQPDKSGLPSDRFSAERPEGSISTLTIQRTEQRDSAMYRCASSLAAGHGEETQYFGPGTRLLVL.

The V call is TRBV19, the J call TRBJ1-4; no clear D. V was shortened by 7 bases and J by 5 bases, with 17 bases between the two germline ends. There are 15 residues in the CDR3. Germline CDR1 and CDR2: LNHDA and SQIVND (reference sequence). The CDR3 protein is CASNPNRADNEKLFF. DNA for the CDR3: TGTGCCAGTAACCCGAACCGGGCAGACAATGAAAAACTGTTTTTT.

V gene TRBV5-1 combines with J gene TRBJ2-2, with D uncertain. The ends were cut back, 0 bases at V and 1 base at J, with 7 bases in the middle. This CDR3 is 15 amino acids long. Looked up from germline, CDR1 is SGHRS and CDR2 is YFSETQ. The DNA of the CDR3 is TGCGCCAGCAGCTTGGGGGCCTTGAACACCGGGGAGCTGTTTTTT. It is translated as CASSLGALNTGELFF.

The chain has TRBV27 and TRBJ1-3; D remains unclear. V lost 3 bases and J 4 bases, leaving 7 bases between the germline ends. The CDR3 totals 13 residues. Per germline, CDR1 MNHEY and CDR2 SMNVEV (reference sequence). DNA of the CDR3: TGTGCCAGCAGTTTGGGTGCAGGAAACACCATATATTTT. Encoded protein: CASSLGAGNTIYF.

The chain is built from TRBV7-2 and TRBJ2-1; TRBD1 matches at 7 bases. After removal of 6 bases from V and 3 bases from J, the junction contained 5 bases not matched to a gene. The length of the CDR3 is 14 residues. The V gene's germline CDR1 is SGHTA and CDR2 FQGNSA. This chain's CDR3 is CASRHRGGYNEQFF. The CDR3 DNA is TGTGCCAGCAGGCACAGGGGTGGCTACAATGAGCAGTTCTTC.

The chain joins TRBV6-5 to TRBJ1-2; no clear D. CDR1 and CDR2 (germline): MNHEY, SVGAGI. The CDR3 spans 11 residues. Deletions cut 8 bases from V and 3 bases from J, with 7 bases between. The CDR3: CASEAHYGYTF. The CDR3 DNA follows: TGTGCCAGCGAAGCCCACTATGGCTACACCTTC.

As for this clone: Other DNA sequences from this sample encode an identical CDR3 as well. CDR3: CSVLVAGGRTGELFF. DNA for the CDR3: TGCAGCGTCCTAGTGGCGGGGGGTCGGACCGGGGAGCTGTTTTTT. This chain joins TRBV29-1 and TRBJ2-2, with 8 bases lining up with TRBD2. Germline-derived CDR1 and CDR2 are SQVTM and ANQGSEA. Germline trimming cut 6 bases from V and 5 bases from J; bases unmatched to any gene: 11. The CDR3 covers 15 residues.

V and J are TRBV4-2 and TRBJ2-5; possibly TRBD1 for D (5 bases). Per germline, CDR1 LGHNA and CDR2 YNFKEQ. The CDR3 covers 15 residues. Trimming took off 6 bases at V and 4 bases at J, with 18 bases between the two ends. The CDR3 coding sequence is TGTGCCAGCAGTCCCGTCACAGGTCCCGGAGAGACCCAGTACTTC. Translation gives CASSPVTGPGETQYF.

V is TRBV5-5 and J is TRBJ2-1; 12 nucleotides line up with TRBD2. This CDR3 contains 16 residues. V was clipped by 2 bases and J by 2 bases; unmatched bases: 2. From germline, CDR1 is SGHKS and CDR2 YYEKEE (reference sequence). The CDR3 nucleotides are TGTGCCAGCAGCTTTGGACTAGCGGGACCCTACAATGAGCAGTTCTTC. This translates into CASSFGLAGPYNEQFF.

This sequence joins TRBV30 and TRBJ1-3, with TRBD1 identical over 7 bases. The V segment lost 7 bases and the J segment 1 base; nucleotides outside the gene matches: 7. CDR1 is GTSNPN, CDR2 SVGIG, per germline (reference sequence). The CDR3 extends over 14 amino acids. CDR3 in amino acids: CASIQGRSGNTIYF. As DNA, the CDR3 is TGTGCCTCTATACAGGGGAGGTCTGGAAACACCATATATTTT.

The V gene is TRBV27, the J gene TRBJ1-4; 7 bases line up with TRBD1. The CDR3 spans 15 residues. J gave up 7 bases and V 5 bases, and 10 bases lay outside the gene matches. The germline CDR1 and CDR2 sequences are MNHEY and SMNVEV (reference sequence). The CDR3 coding sequence is TGTGCCAGCAGTAGCCAGGGGACAGCCTTTGAAAAACTGTTTTTT. Its translation: CASSSQGTAFEKLFF. The full variable domain, rest sourced from reference TRBV27 and TRBJ1-4, is EAQVTQNPRYLITVTGKKLTVTCSQNMNHEYMSWYRQDPGLGLRQIYYSMNVEVTDKGDVPEGYKVSRKEKRNFPLILESPSPNQTSLYFCASSSQGTAFEKLFFGSGTQLSVL.

V gene TRBV18 combines with J gene TRBJ2-1; 9 bases fit TRBD2. Germline lookup yields CDR1 KGHSH and CDR2 LQKENI. This CDR3 contains 16 residues. V was pared by 6 bases and J by 6 bases, with 12 bases of the junction left unmatched. The CDR3 loop is CASSLAIAGEGNEQFF. The CDR3 DNA is TGTGCCAGCTCCCTGGCGATAGCGGGAGAGGGCAATGAGCAGTTCTTC. The full variable domain, with the rest looked up from reference TRBV18 and TRBJ2-1, is NAGVMQNPRHLVRRRGQEARLRCSPMKGHSHVYWYRQLPEEGLKFMVYLQKENIIDESGMPKERFSAEFPKEGPSILRIQQVVRGDSAAYFCASSLAIAGEGNEQFFGPGTRLTVL.

V and J are TRBV11-2 and TRBJ2-7; D is ambiguous. CDR3 length equals 12 residues. The germline V gene has CDR1 SGHAT and CDR2 FQNNGV. With 1 base removed from V and 6 bases from J, the gap between germline ends came to 7 bases. The CDR3 reads CASSLGAFEQYF. In DNA form, the CDR3 reads TGTGCCAGCAGCTTAGGCGCCTTCGAGCAGTACTTC.